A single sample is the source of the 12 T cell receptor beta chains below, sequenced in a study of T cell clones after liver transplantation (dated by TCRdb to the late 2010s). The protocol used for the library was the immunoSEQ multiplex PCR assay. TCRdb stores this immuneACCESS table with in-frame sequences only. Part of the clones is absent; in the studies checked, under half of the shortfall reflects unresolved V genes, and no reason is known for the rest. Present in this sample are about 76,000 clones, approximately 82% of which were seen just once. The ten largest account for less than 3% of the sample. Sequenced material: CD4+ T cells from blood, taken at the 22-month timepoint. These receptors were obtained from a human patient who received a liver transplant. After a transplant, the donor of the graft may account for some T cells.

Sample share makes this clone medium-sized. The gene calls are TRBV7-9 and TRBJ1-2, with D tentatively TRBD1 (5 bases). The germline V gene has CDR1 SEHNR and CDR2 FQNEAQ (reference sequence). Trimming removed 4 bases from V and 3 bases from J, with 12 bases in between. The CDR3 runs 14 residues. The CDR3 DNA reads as TGTGCCAGCAGCTCTACGCGGGGGGACTATGGCTACACCTTC. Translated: CASSSTRGDYGYTF.

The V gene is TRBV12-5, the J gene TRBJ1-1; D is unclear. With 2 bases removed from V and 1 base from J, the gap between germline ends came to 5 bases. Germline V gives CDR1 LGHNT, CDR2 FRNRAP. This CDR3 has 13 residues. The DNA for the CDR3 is TGTGCTAGTGGTTTGACCGGGAACACTGAAGCTTTCTTT. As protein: CASGLTGNTEAFF.

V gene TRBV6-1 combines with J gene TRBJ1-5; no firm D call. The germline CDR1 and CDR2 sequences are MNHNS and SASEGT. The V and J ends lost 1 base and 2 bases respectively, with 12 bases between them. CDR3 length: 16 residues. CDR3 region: CASSEGRIRGNQPQHF. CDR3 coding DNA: TGTGCCAGCAGTGAAGGCCGAATACGAGGCAATCAGCCCCAGCATTTT.

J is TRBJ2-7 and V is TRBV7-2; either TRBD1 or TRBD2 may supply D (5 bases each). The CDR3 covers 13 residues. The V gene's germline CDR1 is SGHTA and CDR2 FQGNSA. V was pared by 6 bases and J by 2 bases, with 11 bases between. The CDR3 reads CASRPGRTYEQYF. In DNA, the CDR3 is TGTGCCAGCAGGCCGGGACGGACCTACGAGCAGTACTTC.

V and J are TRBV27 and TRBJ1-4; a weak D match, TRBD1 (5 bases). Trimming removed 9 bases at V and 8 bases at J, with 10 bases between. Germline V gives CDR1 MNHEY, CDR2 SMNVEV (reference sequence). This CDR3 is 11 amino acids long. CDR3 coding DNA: TGTGCCAGTACAGGTTGGGAAAAACTGTTTTTT. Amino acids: CASTGWEKLFF.

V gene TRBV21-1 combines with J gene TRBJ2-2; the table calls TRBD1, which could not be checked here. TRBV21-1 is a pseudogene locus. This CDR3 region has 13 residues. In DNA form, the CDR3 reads TGTGCCAGAACCGACAGACCTAGAAAGGAGCTGTTTTTT. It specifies CARTDRPRKELFF.

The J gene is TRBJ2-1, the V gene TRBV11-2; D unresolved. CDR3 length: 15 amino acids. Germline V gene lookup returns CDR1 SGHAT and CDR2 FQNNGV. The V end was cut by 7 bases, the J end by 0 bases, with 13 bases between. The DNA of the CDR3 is TGTGCCAGCAACCCTACCGGAAGCTCCTACAATGAGCAGTTCTTC. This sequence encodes CASNPTGSSYNEQFF.

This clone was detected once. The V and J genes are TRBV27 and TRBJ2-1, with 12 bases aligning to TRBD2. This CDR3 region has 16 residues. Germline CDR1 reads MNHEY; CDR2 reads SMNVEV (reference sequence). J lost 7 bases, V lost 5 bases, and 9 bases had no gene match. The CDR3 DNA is TGTGCCAGCAGTCTCCAAGCTAGCGGGAGGGAAAATGAGCAGTTCTTC. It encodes CASSLQASGRENEQFF.

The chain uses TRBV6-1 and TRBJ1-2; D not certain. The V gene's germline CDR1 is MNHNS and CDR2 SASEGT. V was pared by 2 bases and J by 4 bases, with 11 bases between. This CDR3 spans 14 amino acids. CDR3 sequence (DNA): TGTGCCAGCAGTGAATTGTCAGAGTCCTATGGCTACACCTTC. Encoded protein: CASSELSESYGYTF.

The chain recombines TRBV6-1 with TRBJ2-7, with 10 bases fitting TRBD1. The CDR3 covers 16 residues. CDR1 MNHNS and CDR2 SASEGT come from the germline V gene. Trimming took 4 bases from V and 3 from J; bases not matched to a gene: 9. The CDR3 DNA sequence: TGTGCCAGCAGTGGAGGGGAGAGGACAGGGGGCTACGAGCAGTACTTC. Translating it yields CASSGGERTGGYEQYF.

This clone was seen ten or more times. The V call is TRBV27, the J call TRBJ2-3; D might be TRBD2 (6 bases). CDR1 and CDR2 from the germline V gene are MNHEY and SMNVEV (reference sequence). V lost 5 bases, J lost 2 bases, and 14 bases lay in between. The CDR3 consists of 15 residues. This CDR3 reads CASSGGMVATDTQYF. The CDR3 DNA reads TGTGCCAGCAGTGGGGGGATGGTAGCCACAGATACGCAGTATTTT.

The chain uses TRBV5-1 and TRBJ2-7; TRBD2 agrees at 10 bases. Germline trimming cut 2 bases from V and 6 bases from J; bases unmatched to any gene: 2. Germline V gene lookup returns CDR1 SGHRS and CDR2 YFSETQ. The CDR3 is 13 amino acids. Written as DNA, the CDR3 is TGCGCCAGCAGCTTTCGACTAGCGGGCGAGCAGTACTTC. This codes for CASSFRLAGEQYF.